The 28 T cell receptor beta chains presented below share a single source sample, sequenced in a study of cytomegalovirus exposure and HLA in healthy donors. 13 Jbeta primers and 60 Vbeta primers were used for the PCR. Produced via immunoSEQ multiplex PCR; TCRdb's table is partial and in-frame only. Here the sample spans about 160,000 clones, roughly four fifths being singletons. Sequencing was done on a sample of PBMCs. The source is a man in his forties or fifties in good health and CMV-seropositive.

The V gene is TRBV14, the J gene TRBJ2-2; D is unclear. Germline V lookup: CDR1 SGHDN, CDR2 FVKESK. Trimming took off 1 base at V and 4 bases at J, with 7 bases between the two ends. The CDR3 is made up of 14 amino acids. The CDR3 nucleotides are TGTGCCAGCAGCCAAGTCCTCAGCACCGGGGAGCTGTTTTTT. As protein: CASSQVLSTGELFF.

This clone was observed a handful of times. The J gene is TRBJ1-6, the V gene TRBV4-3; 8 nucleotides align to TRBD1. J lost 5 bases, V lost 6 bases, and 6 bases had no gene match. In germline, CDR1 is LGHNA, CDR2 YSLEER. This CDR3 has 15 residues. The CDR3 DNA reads TGCGCCAGCAGACCCGGGACAGGAGATAATTCACCCCTCCACTTT. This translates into CASRPGTGDNSPLHF.

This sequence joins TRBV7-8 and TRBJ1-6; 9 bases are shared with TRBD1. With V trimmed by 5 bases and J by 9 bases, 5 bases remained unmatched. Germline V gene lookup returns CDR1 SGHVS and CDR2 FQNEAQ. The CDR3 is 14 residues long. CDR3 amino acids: CASSPQGASSPLHF. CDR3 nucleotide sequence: TGTGCCAGCAGCCCACAGGGGGCCAGTTCACCCCTCCACTTT.

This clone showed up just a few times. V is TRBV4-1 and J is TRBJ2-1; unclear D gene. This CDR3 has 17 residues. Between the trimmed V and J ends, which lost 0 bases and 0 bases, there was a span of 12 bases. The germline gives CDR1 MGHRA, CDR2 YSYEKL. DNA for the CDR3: TGCGCCAGCAGCCAAGATTCCGACTCTAGCTCCTACAATGAGCAGTTCTTC. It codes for CASSQDSDSSSYNEQFF.

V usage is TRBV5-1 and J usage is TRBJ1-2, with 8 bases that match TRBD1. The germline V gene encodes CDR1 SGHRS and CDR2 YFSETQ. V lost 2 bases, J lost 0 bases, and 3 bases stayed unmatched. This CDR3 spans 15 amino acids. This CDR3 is CASSFGDRTNYGYTF. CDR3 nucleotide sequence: TGCGCCAGCAGCTTCGGGGACAGGACTAACTATGGCTACACCTTC.

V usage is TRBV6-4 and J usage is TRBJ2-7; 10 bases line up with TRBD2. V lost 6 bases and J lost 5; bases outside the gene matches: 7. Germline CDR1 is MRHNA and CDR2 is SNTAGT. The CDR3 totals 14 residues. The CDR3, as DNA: TGTGCCAGCAGATTGAGCGGGAGGGTCGACGAGCAGTACTTC. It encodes CASRLSGRVDEQYF.

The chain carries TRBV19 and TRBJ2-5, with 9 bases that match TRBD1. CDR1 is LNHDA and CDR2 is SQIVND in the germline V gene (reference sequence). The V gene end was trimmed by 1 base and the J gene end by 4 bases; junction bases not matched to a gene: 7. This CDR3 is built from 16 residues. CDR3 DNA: TGTGCCAGTAGTATAGGTACAGGGGGCGAGGGAGAGACCCAGTACTTC. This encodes CASSIGTGGEGETQYF.

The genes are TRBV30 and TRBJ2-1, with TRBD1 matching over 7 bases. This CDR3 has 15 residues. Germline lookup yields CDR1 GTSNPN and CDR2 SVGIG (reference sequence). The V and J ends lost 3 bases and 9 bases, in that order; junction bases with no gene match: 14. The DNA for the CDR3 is TGTGCCTGGAGCCCTCCGACAGGGACCTCCGCTGAGCAGTTCTTC. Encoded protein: CAWSPPTGTSAEQFF.

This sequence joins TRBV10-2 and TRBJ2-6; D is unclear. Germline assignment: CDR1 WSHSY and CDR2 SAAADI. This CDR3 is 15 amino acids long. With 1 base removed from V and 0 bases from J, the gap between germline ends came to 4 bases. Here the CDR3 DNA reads TGCGCCAGCAGTGAGTTTAGCTCTGGGGCCAACGTCCTGACTTTC. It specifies CASSEFSSGANVLTF.

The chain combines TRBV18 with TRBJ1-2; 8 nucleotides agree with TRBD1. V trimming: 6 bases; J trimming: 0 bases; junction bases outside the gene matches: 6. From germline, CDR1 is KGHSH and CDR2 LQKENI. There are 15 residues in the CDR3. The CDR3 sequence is CASSAGQGANYGYTF. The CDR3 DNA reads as TGTGCCAGCTCGGCTGGACAGGGAGCTAACTATGGCTACACCTTC.

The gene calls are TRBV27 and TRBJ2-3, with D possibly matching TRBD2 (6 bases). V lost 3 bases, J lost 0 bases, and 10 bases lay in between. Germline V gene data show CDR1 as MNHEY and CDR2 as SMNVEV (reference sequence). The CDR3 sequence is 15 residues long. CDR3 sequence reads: CASSLGGPSTDTQYF. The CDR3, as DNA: TGTGCCAGCAGTTTGGGGGGACCGAGCACAGATACGCAGTATTTT.

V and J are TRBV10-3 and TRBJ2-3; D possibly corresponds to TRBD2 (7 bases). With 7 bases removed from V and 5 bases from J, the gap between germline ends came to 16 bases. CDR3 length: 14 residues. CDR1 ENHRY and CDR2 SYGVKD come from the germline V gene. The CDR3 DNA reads TGTGCCATCAACGGGGGGCGTCGGATAGATACGCAGTATTTT. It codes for CAINGGRRIDTQYF.

CDR3 protein: CAIRPRGTTNTGELFF. DNA for the CDR3: TGTGCCATCCGCCCAAGGGGGACAACGAACACCGGGGAGCTGTTTTTT. The chain employs TRBV10-3 and TRBJ2-2; a possible D gene is TRBD1 (6 bases). Germline loops: CDR1 ENHRY, CDR2 SYGVKD. Trimming left V 8 bases short and J 0 bases short, with 16 bases between. The CDR3 has 16 residues.

The CDR3, as DNA: TGTGCCAGCAGCTTAGGGCAGAACAGGGGGCGCTTCACCGGGGAGCTGTTTTTT. This codes for CASSLGQNRGRFTGELFF. V usage is TRBV7-6 and J usage is TRBJ2-2, with 9 bases fitting TRBD1. Looked up from germline, CDR1 is SGHVS and CDR2 is FNYEAQ. This CDR3 has 18 residues. J lost 4 bases, V lost 1 base, and 10 bases had no gene match. The complete variable domain, with remaining parts taken from reference TRBV7-6 and TRBJ2-2, reads GAGVSQSPRYKVTKRGQDVALRCDPISGHVSLYWYRQALGQGPEFLTYFNYEAQQDKSGLPNDRFSAERPEGSISTLTIQRTEQRDSAMYRCASSLGQNRGRFTGELFFGEGSRLTVL.

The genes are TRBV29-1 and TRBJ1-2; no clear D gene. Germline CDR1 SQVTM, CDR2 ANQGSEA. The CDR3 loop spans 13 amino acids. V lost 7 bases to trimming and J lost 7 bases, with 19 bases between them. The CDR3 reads CSASTAMGLGYTF. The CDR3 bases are TGCAGCGCGTCGACCGCGATGGGCCTTGGCTACACCTTC.

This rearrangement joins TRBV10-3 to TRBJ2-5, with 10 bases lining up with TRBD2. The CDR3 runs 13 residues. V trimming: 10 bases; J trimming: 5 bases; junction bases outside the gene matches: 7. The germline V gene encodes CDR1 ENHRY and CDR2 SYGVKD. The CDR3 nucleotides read TGTGCCACCGCTCTAGCGGGAGCTGAGACCCAGTACTTC. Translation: CATALAGAETQYF.

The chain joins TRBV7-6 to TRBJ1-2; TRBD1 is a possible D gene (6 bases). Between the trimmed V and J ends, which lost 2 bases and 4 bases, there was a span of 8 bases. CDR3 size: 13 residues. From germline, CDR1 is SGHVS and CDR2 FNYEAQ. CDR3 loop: CASSLQGSYGYTF. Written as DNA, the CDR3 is TGTGCCAGCAGCTTACAGGGGTCCTATGGCTACACCTTC. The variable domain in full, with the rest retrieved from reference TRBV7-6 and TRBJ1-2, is GAGVSQSPRYKVTKRGQDVALRCDPISGHVSLYWYRQALGQGPEFLTYFNYEAQQDKSGLPNDRFSAERPEGSISTLTIQRTEQRDSAMYRCASSLQGSYGYTFGSGTRLTVV.

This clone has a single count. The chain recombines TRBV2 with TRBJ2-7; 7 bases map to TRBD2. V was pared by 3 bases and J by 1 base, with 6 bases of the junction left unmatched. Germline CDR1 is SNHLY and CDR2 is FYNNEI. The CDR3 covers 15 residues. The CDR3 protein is CASSEGGTLSYEQYF. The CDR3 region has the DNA TGTGCCAGCAGTGAGGGGGGGACTCTTTCCTACGAGCAGTACTTC.

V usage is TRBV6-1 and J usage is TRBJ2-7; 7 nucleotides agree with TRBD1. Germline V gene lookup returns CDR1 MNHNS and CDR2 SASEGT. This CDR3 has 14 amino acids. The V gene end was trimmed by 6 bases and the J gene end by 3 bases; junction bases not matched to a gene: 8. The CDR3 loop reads CASRYRGEGYEQYF. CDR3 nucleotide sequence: TGTGCCAGCAGGTACAGGGGCGAGGGCTACGAGCAGTACTTC.

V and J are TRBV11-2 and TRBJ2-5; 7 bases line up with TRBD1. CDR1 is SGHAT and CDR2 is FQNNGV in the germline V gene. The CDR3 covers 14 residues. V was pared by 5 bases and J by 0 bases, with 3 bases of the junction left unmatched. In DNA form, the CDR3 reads TGTGCCAGCAGCGTCGGGACAGACCAAGAGACCCAGTACTTC. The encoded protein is CASSVGTDQETQYF.

CDR3 DNA sequence: TGTGCCAGCAGTTACTCGATAGGGGTTCTGAACGAGCAGTACTTC. This translates into CASSYSIGVLNEQYF. The chain has TRBV6-6 and TRBJ2-7; D is perhaps TRBD1 (5 bases). Germline V gene data show CDR1 as MNHNY and CDR2 as SVGAGI (reference sequence). This CDR3 has 15 residues. Trimming took off 0 bases at V and 5 bases at J, with 14 bases between the two ends.

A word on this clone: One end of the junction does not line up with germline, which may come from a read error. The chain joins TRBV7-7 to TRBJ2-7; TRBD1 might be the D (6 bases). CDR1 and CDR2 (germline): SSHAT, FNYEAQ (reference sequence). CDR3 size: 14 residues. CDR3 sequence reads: CASSPRTDSYEQYF. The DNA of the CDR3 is TGTGCTAGCAGCCCCCGGACAGATTCCTACGAGCAGTACTTC.

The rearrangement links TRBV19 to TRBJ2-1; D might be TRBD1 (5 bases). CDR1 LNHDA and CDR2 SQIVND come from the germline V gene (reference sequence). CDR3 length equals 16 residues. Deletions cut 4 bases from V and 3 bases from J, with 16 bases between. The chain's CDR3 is CASSTPTATDYNEQFF. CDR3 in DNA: TGTGCCAGTAGTACCCCAACGGCGACAGACTACAATGAGCAGTTCTTC.

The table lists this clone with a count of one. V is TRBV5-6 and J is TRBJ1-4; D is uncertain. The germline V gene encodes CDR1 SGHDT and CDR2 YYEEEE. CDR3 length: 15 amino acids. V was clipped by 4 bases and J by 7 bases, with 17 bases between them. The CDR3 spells CASSRRIFGGEKLFF. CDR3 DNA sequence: TGTGCCAGCAGCCGTCGTATATTCGGAGGTGAAAAACTGTTTTTT.

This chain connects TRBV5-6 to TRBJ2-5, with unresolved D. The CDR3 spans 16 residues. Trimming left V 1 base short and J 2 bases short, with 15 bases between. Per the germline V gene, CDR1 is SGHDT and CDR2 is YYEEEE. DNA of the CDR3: TGTGCCAGCAGCTTGAAGATGACACTTGGTCAAGAGACCCAGTACTTC. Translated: CASSLKMTLGQETQYF.

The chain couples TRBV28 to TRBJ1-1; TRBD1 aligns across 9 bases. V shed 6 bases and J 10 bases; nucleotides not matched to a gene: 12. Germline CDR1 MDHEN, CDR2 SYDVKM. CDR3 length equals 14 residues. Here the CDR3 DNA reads TGTGCCAGCAGATTACCGGGACAGGGAAAACGAGCTTTCTTT. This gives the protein CASRLPGQGKRAFF.

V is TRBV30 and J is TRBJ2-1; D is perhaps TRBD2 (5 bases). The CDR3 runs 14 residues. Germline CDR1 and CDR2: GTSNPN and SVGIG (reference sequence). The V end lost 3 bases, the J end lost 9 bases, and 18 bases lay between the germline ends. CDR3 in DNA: TGTGCCTGGAGCCAAGGATTAGCGATCCCTGAGCAGTTCTTC. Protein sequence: CAWSQGLAIPEQFF. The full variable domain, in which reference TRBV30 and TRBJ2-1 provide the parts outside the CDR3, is SQTIHQWPATLVQPVGSPLSLECTVEGTSNPNLYWYRQAAGRGLQLLFYSVGIGQISSEVPQNLSASRPQDRQFILSSKKLLLSDSGFYLCAWSQGLAIPEQFFGPGTRLTVL.

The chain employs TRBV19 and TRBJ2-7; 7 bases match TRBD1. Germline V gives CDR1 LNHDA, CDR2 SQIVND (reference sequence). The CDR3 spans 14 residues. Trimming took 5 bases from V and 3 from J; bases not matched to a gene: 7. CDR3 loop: CASSQGQVFYEQYF. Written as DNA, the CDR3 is TGTGCCAGTAGTCAAGGACAGGTCTTCTACGAGCAGTACTTC.